This TCR beta chain was retrieved from a study of blood T cell repertoires in COVID-19. Overall study context: PBMCs, B-cell-depleted T cells, or T cells were the source of the cDNA or gDNA that made up the material.

The J segment lost 4 bases and the V segment lost 2 bases, leaving 5 bases of the junction unmatched. The CDR3 loop spans 14 amino acids. CDR1 and CDR2 from the germline V gene are SGHRS and YFSETQ. Data came from immunoSEQ multiplex PCR; TCRdb stores just in-frame clones and leaves some out. The sample lists approximately 170,000 clones, just over 90% occurring once. The V gene is TRBV5-1, the J gene TRBJ1-1; TRBD1 matches at 7 bases. This receptor was taken from a man younger than 35 with COVID-19, enrolled during active disease. The sequenced sample was peripheral blood. The CDR3 DNA reads TGCGCCAGCAGCTTTTACAGGGGAGCCACTGAAGCTTTCTTT. It is translated as CASSFYRGATEAFF.